A selection of T cell receptor beta chains follows, all from one sample in a study of Ad26.COV2.S vaccination and SARS-CoV-2 variants. Generated by immunoSEQ multiplex PCR, the TCRdb table keeps only in-frame clones and is missing some. This table holds over 450,000 clones, roughly nine tenths found once. The sequencing used peripheral blood, collected in a trial of Ad26.COV2.S vaccine versus placebo. The receptors stem from a person aged 18-60 years who received the Ad26.COV2.S COVID-19 vaccine or a placebo. The CDR3 runs from the conserved cysteine through the conserved F or W. The order of the fields is clone size, V gene, D gene, J gene, CDR3 DNA, CDR3 protein. The D gene is left open where the match is weak. A row's size may be missing; if present it is once, few, many or a size class.

>.|TRBV10-3|TRBD1|TRBJ2-7
TGTGCCATCAGCCAAAATGACAGGGCTCGGGACTTC
CAISQNDRARDF
>.|TRBV6-5|.|TRBJ1-1
TGTGCCAGCAGCCCCTTTACGGCCGGGAACACTGAAGCTTTCTTT
CASSPFTAGNTEAFF
>.|TRBV11-2|.|TRBJ2-3
TGTGCCAGCAGCCCACGGGACTCTCGGTCGTGGCAGTATTTT
CASSPRDSRSWQYF
>.|TRBV7-9|.|TRBJ2-3
TGTGCCAGCAGCTTATCGGACGTCACAGATACGCAGTATTTT
CASSLSDVTDTQYF
>once|TRBV4-2|TRBD1|TRBJ1-1
TGTGCCAGCAGCCAGGGGACAGGGACGAACACTGAAGCTTTCTTT
CASSQGTGTNTEAFF
>.|TRBV7-9|.|TRBJ1-1
TGTGCCAGCAGCTCGGGCCCAGAAGCTTTCTTT
CASSSGPEAFF
>once|TRBV15|.|TRBJ2-1
TGTGCCACCAGCAGAGAAAGGGAGACAGTCTCCTACAATGAGCAGTTCTTC
CATSRERETVSYNEQFF
>.|TRBV11-2|.|TRBJ2-7
TGTGCCAGCAGCCCCGGACTCATCGTGGTCGAGCAGTACTTC
CASSPGLIVVEQYF
>.|TRBV12-3/TRBV12-4|.|TRBJ1-1
TGTGCCAGCAGTCTAATGGGCACTGAAGCTTTCTTT
CASSLMGTEAFF
>.|TRBV2|TRBD1|TRBJ1-5
TGTGCCAGCGAAGGGACAGCCGATCAGCCCCAGCATTTT
CASEGTADQPQHF
>.|TRBV6-5|TRBD1|TRBJ1-1
TGTGCCAGCAGTTCCGAGACAGGGTCGGGGACTGAAGCTTTCTTT
CASSSETGSGTEAFF
>.|TRBV19|TRBD1|TRBJ1-5
TGTGCCAGTAGTATTCGGACAGGGGGCCATCAGCCCCAGCATTTT
CASSIRTGGHQPQHF
>.|TRBV4-2|TRBD1|TRBJ2-1
TGTGCCAGCAGCCAAGAAACCGGGACAGTTTACAATGAGCAGTTCTTC
CASSQETGTVYNEQFF
>.|TRBV13|.|TRBJ2-7
TGTGCCAGCAGCTTAATCGGGGAGGCTTCCCACGAGCAGTACTTC
CASSLIGEASHEQYF
>few|TRBV9|.|TRBJ1-6
TGTGCCAGCAGCCCACAGGGATCGGATTCACCCCTCCACTTT
CASSPQGSDSPLHF
>.|TRBV9|.|TRBJ2-3
TGTGCCAGCAGCGACACAGATACGCAGTATTTT
CASSDTDTQYF
>.|TRBV5-4|.|TRBJ2-5
TGTGCCAGCAGCCGTATCGATTGGGTACAGACCCAGTACTTC
CASSRIDWVQTQYF
>.|TRBV20-1|.|TRBJ2-1
TGCAGTGCTAGTTCGCCGGACAAGCCCTCCTACAATGAGCAGTTCTTC
CSASSPDKPSYNEQFF
>.|TRBV6-6|TRBD2|TRBJ2-3
TGTGCCAGCAGTTCTCGTGATAGCGGGGGAACAGATACGCAGTATTTT
CASSSRDSGGTDTQYF
>few|TRBV6-2/TRBV6-3|.|TRBJ1-1
TGTGCCAGCAGCCATAGGGGTGCTGAAGCTTTCTTT
CASSHRGAEAFF
>.|TRBV6-4|TRBD1|TRBJ1-6
TGTGCCAGCCGGGACAGTAATTCACCCCTCCACTTT
CASRDSNSPLHF
>.|TRBV14|.|TRBJ1-4
TGTGCCAGCAGCCAACAAAAGGGAACAACTAATGAAAAACTGTTTTTT
CASSQQKGTTNEKLFF
>few|TRBV6-5|.|TRBJ1-6
TGTGCCAGCAGTCCGGGACATAATTCACCCCTCCACTTT
CASSPGHNSPLHF
>.|TRBV4-1|.|TRBJ2-1
TGCGCCAGCAGCCAAGCGGGGGTGTTCTCCTACAATGAGCAGTTCTTC
CASSQAGVFSYNEQFF
>.|TRBV3-1/TRBV3-2|TRBD1|TRBJ2-1
TGTGCCAGCAGCCACCGGGACAGGGGGAACAATGAGCAGTTCTTC
CASSHRDRGNNEQFF